The 14 T cell receptor beta chains below were found in one sample sequenced in a study of cytomegalovirus exposure and HLA in healthy donors. PCR amplification relied on 60 Vbeta primers (plus 13 Jbeta primers). This table comes from immunoSEQ multiplex PCR, and its TCRdb copy is limited to in-frame clones, with some not included. The repertoire consists of more than 90,000 clones, with about 70% occurring once and the leading ten covering roughly 0.9%. Specimen: PBMCs. The receptor set was obtained from a woman in her twenties or thirties in good health and CMV-seronegative.

Comment on this clone: One end of the junction does not line up with germline, which may come from a read error. The chain recombines TRBV7-6 with TRBJ1-1; a weak D match, TRBD1 (6 bases). CDR1 and CDR2 (germline): SGHVS, FNYEAQ. CDR3 length: 14 amino acids. The CDR3 DNA sequence: TGTGCCAGCAGCTTAGCCCAGGGGAACGCTGAAGCTTTCTTT. This gives the protein CASSLAQGNAEAFF.

Only a few counts were recorded for this clone. The chain recombines TRBV6-5 with TRBJ1-1, with TRBD1 as a possible D gene (5 bases). The V end was cut by 4 bases, the J end by 11 bases, with 14 bases between. CDR3 length: 12 amino acids. Germline loops: CDR1 MNHEY, CDR2 SVGAGI. CDR3 sequence (DNA): TGTGCCAGCAGTTCCATAGGGGAGGGGGCTTTCTTT. It yields the protein CASSSIGEGAFF.

The chain is built from TRBV2 and TRBJ2-7, with 7 positions matching TRBD2. The V gene's germline CDR1 is SNHLY and CDR2 FYNNEI. The CDR3 is 13 amino acids. Trimming at V came to 6 bases and at J to 2 bases, leaving 4 bases not matched to a gene. CDR3 amino acids: CASRASGPYEQYF. CDR3 in DNA: TGTGCCAGCAGAGCTAGCGGCCCCTACGAGCAGTACTTC. The full variable domain, rest sourced from reference TRBV2 and TRBJ2-7, is EPEVTQTPSHQVTQMGQEVILRCVPISNHLYFYWYRQILGQKVEFLVSFYNNEISEKSEIFDDQFSVERPDGSNFTLKIRSTKLEDSAMYFCASRASGPYEQYFGPGTRLTVT.

The CDR3 protein is CASSLARQAPGEQYF. In DNA, the CDR3 is TGCGCCAGCAGCTTGGCCCGACAGGCTCCTGGCGAGCAGTACTTC. The V and J genes are TRBV5-1 and TRBJ2-7; TRBD1 might be the D (6 bases). There are 15 residues in the CDR3. Trimming removed 0 bases from V and 6 bases from J, with 16 bases in between. Germline V gene lookup returns CDR1 SGHRS and CDR2 YFSETQ.

This clone was detected a few times. V gene TRBV19 combines with J gene TRBJ1-1; D is perhaps TRBD1 (5 bases). V gave up 8 bases and J gave up 5 bases, with 15 bases separating them. The CDR3 length is 13 residues. Germline V CDR1 and CDR2: LNHDA, SQIVND (reference sequence). The CDR3 region has the DNA TGTGCCAGTGCACAGGTGGTAGGGACTGAAGCTTTCTTT. Residues: CASAQVVGTEAFF.

This clone turned up a few times. This chain uses TRBV7-3 with TRBJ2-3; D may be TRBD2 (7 bases). V dropped 2 bases and J dropped 12 bases, with 15 bases sitting between them. The CDR3 has 13 amino acids. CDR1 and CDR2 from the germline V gene are SGHTA and FQGTGA. The CDR3 DNA reads as TGTGCCAGCAGCTTATCCCCGGGGGGCCCACAGTATTTT. Translated: CASSLSPGGPQYF. The whole variable domain, remainder taken from reference TRBV7-3 and TRBJ2-3, is GAGVSQTPSNKVTEKGKYVELRCDPISGHTALYWYRQSLGQGPEFLIYFQGTGAADDSGLPNDRFFAVRPEGSVSTLKIQRTERGDSAVYLCASSLSPGGPQYFGPGTRLTVL.

This chain joins TRBV18 and TRBJ2-1, with 11 bases fitting TRBD2. The trim removed 4 bases at V and 2 bases at J, leaving 10 bases unmatched. The germline V gene encodes CDR1 KGHSH and CDR2 LQKENI. The CDR3 loop spans 18 amino acids. CDR3 protein: CASSQMRTSGGTYNEQFF. Written as DNA, the CDR3 is TGTGCCAGCTCACAGATGAGAACTAGCGGGGGAACCTACAATGAGCAGTTCTTC.

The chain employs TRBV7-9 and TRBJ1-4; TRBD1 agrees at 7 bases. V shed 1 base and J 8 bases; nucleotides not matched to a gene: 7. The CDR3 has 15 residues. The germline CDR1 and CDR2 sequences are SEHNR and FQNEAQ (reference sequence). The CDR3 DNA reads as TGTGCCAGCAGCTTAGACAGGGGAAAAGGCGAAAAACTGTTTTTT. It translates to CASSLDRGKGEKLFF.

The chain recombines TRBV5-6 with TRBJ2-3; D gene uncertain. The CDR3 consists of 14 residues. The germline V gene has CDR1 SGHDT and CDR2 YYEEEE. V was cut by 0 bases and J by 4 bases, with 9 bases left in between. The CDR3 protein is CASSLAGDPDTQYF. CDR3 DNA sequence: TGTGCCAGCAGCTTGGCCGGAGACCCAGATACGCAGTATTTT.

J is TRBJ1-1 and V is TRBV10-3, with D possibly being TRBD1 (5 bases). This CDR3 comprises 13 residues. Trimming removed 8 bases at V and 1 base at J, with 11 bases between. Germline values: CDR1 ENHRY, CDR2 SYGVKD. Here the CDR3 reads CAIQGGGNTEAFF. In nucleotides, the CDR3 is TGTGCCATCCAGGGAGGCGGGAACACTGAAGCTTTCTTT.

The chain has TRBV5-6 and TRBJ1-1; D remains unclear. V was trimmed by 1 base and J by 7 bases, leaving 5 bases between them. CDR1 SGHDT and CDR2 YYEEEE come from the germline V gene. The CDR3 totals 11 residues. In nucleotides, the CDR3 is TGTGCCAGCAGCTTGTTCAGTGAAGCTTTCTTT. This codes for CASSLFSEAFF.

This clone turned up a few times. The CDR3 nucleotides are TGCGCCAGCAGCCAAGAGGGACTAGCGGGGGGCGGAGTCAAAGAGACCCAGTACTTC. As protein: CASSQEGLAGGGVKETQYF. The chain links TRBV4-1 to TRBJ2-5; 15 nucleotides agree with TRBD2. Germline V gene data show CDR1 as MGHRA and CDR2 as YSYEKL. The V and J ends lost 0 bases and 3 bases, in that order; junction bases with no gene match: 8. CDR3 size: 19 residues.

This rearrangement joins TRBV5-1 to TRBJ2-1; unclear D gene. This CDR3 contains 15 residues. The germline V gene has CDR1 SGHRS and CDR2 YFSETQ. V was cut by 4 bases and J by 9 bases, with 20 bases left in between. CDR3 residues: CASSQDRPDEAEQFF. As DNA, the CDR3 is TGCGCCAGCAGCCAAGACCGCCCCGACGAGGCTGAGCAGTTCTTC.

The J gene is TRBJ1-1, the V gene TRBV9, with D tentatively TRBD1 (6 bases). The V gene lost 2 bases and the J gene lost 0 bases, with 8 bases spanning the gap. CDR1 SGDLS and CDR2 YYNGEE come from the germline V gene. The CDR3 is 14 residues long. CDR3 protein: CASSVSGVNTEAFF. As DNA, the CDR3 is TGTGCCAGCAGCGTGTCAGGGGTGAACACTGAAGCTTTCTTT.